The 11 T cell receptor beta chains below were found in one sample sequenced in a study of T cell repertoires in cytomegalovirus infection. In TCRdb, the reads were re-called with MiXCR into one record per CDR3 protein. The sample has around 270,000 distinct CDR3 sequences; roughly 9.1% are singletons. Source material: PBMCs. The source of these receptors is a human donor in good health (CMV status not recorded). Some clones in this sample may be carry-over from other donors' samples.

This chain connects TRBV14 to TRBJ2-2; 8 bases agree with TRBD2. The germline gives CDR1 SGHDN, CDR2 FVKESK. The V gene end was trimmed by 2 bases and the J gene end by 8 bases; junction bases not matched to a gene: 7. The CDR3 length is 15 residues. DNA of the CDR3: TGTGCCAGCAGCCAACGGGAGGGCCGATTTGGGGAGCTGTTTTTT. Amino acids: CASSQREGRFGELFF.

The chain uses TRBV12-3 or TRBV12-4 and TRBJ2-2, with 7 nucleotides matching TRBD1. Trimming removed 7 bases from V and 6 bases from J; junction bases left unmatched: 14. The CDR3 consists of 16 residues. CDR3 in amino acids: CASTKGGPMVAGELFF. For the CDR3, the DNA is TGTGCCAGCACGAAAGGGGGCCCCATGGTTGCCGGGGAGCTGTTTTTT.

The chain employs TRBV19 and TRBJ1-2; 10 bases line up with TRBD1. V lost 7 bases, J lost 6 bases, and 14 bases stayed unmatched. Germline V gene sequence: CDR1 LNHDA, CDR2 SQIVND (reference sequence). This CDR3 contains 16 residues. CDR3 DNA sequence: TGTGCCAGTACCCCGACGCGACAGGGGGCGCCGGATGGCTACACCTTC. It encodes CASTPTRQGAPDGYTF. Full variable domain (rest looked up from reference TRBV19 and TRBJ1-2): DGGITQSPKYLFRKEGQNVTLSCEQNLNHDAMYWYRQDPGQGLRLIYYSQIVNDFQKGDIAEGYSVSREKKESFPLTVTSAQKNPTAFYLCASTPTRQGAPDGYTFGSGTRLTVV.

This clonotype was counted at least ten times. The J gene is TRBJ1-5, the V gene TRBV7-9, with 7 positions matching TRBD1. This CDR3 comprises 16 residues. Trimming cost V 2 bases and J 3 bases; bases outside gene matches: 7. In germline, CDR1 is SEHNR, CDR2 FQNEAQ (reference sequence). The CDR3 loop is CASSLSGTAINQPQHF. As DNA, the CDR3 is TGTGCCAGCAGCTTAAGTGGGACAGCGATCAATCAGCCCCAGCATTTT.

Ten or more counts support this clonotype. This chain links TRBV28 with TRBJ1-2; D not resolved. CDR1 and CDR2 (germline): MDHEN, SYDVKM. Deletions cut 8 bases from V and 3 bases from J, with 7 bases between. The CDR3 loop spans 11 amino acids. The CDR3 DNA sequence: TGTGCCAGCGGAGCCTACTATGGCTACACCTTC. Its translation is CASGAYYGYTF.

This clonotype was counted at least ten times. A read error may account for a junction end that differs from germline. The chain joins TRBV6-2 or TRBV6-3 to TRBJ1-1, with D uncertain. Germline V CDR1 and CDR2: MNHEY, SVGEGT. CDR3 length: 12 residues. The CDR3 nucleotides read TGTGCCAGCAGTCCCCCTGGCCGCCCTGGGATCTTT. It translates to CASSPPGRPGIF.

This clonotype showed up many times. J is TRBJ1-4 and V is TRBV7-9; tentative D call: TRBD1 (6 bases). Trimming took off 5 bases at V and 5 bases at J, with 24 bases between the two ends. Germline V gene sequence: CDR1 SEHNR, CDR2 FQNEAQ (reference sequence). The CDR3 runs 18 residues. The CDR3 is CASSTRLGGPGENEKLFF. Here the CDR3 DNA reads TGTGCCAGCAGCACCCGGCTGGGTGGGCCAGGGGAGAATGAAAAACTGTTTTTT. The variable domain in full, completed from reference TRBV7-9 and TRBJ1-4, reads DTGVSQNPRHKITKRGQNVTFRCDPISEHNRLYWYRQTLGQGPEFLTYFQNEAQLEKSRLLSDRFSAERPKGSFSTLEIQRTEQGDSAMYLCASSTRLGGPGENEKLFFGSGTQLSVL.

This clonotype was seen only a few times. V and J are TRBV6-6 and TRBJ1-2; weak D call: TRBD1 (5 bases). Per germline, CDR1 MNHNY and CDR2 SVGAGI (reference sequence). The CDR3 is 14 amino acids. Between the trimmed V and J ends, which lost 1 base and 7 bases, there was a span of 13 bases. The chain's CDR3 is CASSYLDGGTGYTF. DNA for the CDR3: TGTGCCAGCAGTTACTTAGACGGGGGAACTGGCTACACCTTC.

This clonotype has a handful of counts. J is TRBJ2-6 and V is TRBV20-1, with 8 bases aligning to TRBD1. Germline CDR1 DFQATT, CDR2 SNEGSKA (reference sequence). The CDR3 is 16 amino acids. Trimming cost V 0 bases and J 2 bases; bases outside gene matches: 3. CDR3 in amino acids: CSARDRTGTGANVLTF. The CDR3 bases are TGCAGTGCTAGAGATAGGACAGGGACTGGGGCCAACGTCCTGACTTTC.

This clonotype has ten or more counts. This chain joins TRBV7-2 and TRBJ1-1, with 7 bases aligning to TRBD1. Looked up from germline, CDR1 is SGHTA and CDR2 is FQGNSA. The ends lost 5 bases at V and 1 base at J; junction bases unmatched: 7. This CDR3 comprises 15 residues. CDR3 region: CASSATGTANTEAFF. In DNA form, the CDR3 reads TGTGCCAGCAGCGCCACCGGGACAGCGAACACTGAAGCTTTCTTT.

This clonotype was detected many times. This chain uses TRBV27 with TRBJ1-5; 10 nucleotides align to TRBD1. Germline assignment: CDR1 MNHEY and CDR2 SMNVEV (reference sequence). J gave up 4 bases and V 5 bases, and 11 bases lay outside the gene matches. The length of the CDR3 is 17 residues. CDR3 in amino acids: CASSPLTGTGENQPQHF. For the CDR3, the DNA is TGTGCCAGCAGTCCGCTTACCGGGACAGGGGAAAATCAGCCCCAGCATTTT.